This T cell receptor beta chain was observed in a study of CXCR3-negative and CXCR3-positive naive CD8 T cells. 5' RACE with UMI labels generated the TRB cDNA libraries. One entry per CDR3 protein, without DNA, is what TCRdb gives after re-calling the 5' RACE reads. The table counts 150,000 or so distinct CDR3 sequences; approximately 0.5% lies in the top ten. Details on this clonotype: The antigen is not known.

General study findings and limits: For CXCR3-positive naive cells, TRB CDR3s were more hydrophobic than those of CXCR3-negative naive cells.

This sequence originates from a human donor in good health. Some clones in this sample may be carry-over from other donors' samples. Sequencing was carried out using naive CXCR3+ CD8+ T cells from blood. Subset denoted: CD45RO-CCR7+CD27+CD95- naive CD8+ T cells expressing CXCR3 (TNR3+).

The CDR3 here is CASSDGNSPLHF. V is TRBV10-1 and J is TRBJ1-6. The CDR3 length is 12 residues. Looked up from germline, CDR1 is WNHNN and CDR2 is SYGVQD (reference sequence).